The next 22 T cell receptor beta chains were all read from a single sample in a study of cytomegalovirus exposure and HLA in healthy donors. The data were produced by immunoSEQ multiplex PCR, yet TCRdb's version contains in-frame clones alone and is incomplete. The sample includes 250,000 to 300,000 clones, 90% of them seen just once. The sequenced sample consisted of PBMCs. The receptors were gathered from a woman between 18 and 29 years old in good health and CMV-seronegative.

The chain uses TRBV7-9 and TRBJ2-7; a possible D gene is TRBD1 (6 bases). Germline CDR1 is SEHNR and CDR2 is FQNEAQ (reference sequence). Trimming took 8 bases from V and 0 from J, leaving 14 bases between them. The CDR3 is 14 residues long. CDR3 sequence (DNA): TGTGCCAGCGGTGGGACACGGAGCTCCTACGAGCAGTACTTC. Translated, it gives CASGGTRSSYEQYF.

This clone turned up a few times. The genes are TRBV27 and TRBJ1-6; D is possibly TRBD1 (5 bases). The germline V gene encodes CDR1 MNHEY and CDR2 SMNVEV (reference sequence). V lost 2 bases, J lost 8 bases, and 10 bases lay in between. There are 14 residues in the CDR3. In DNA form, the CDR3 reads TGTGCCAGCAGTTTAGGTGGGGCTTATTCACCCCTCCACTTT. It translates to CASSLGGAYSPLHF.

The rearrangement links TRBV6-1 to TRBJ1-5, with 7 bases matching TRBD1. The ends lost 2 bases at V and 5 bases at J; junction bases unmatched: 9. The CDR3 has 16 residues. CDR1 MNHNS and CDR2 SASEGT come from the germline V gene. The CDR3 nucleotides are TGTGCCAGCAGTGAATATCGACAGGGCCGTTATCAGCCCCAGCATTTT. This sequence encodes CASSEYRQGRYQPQHF.

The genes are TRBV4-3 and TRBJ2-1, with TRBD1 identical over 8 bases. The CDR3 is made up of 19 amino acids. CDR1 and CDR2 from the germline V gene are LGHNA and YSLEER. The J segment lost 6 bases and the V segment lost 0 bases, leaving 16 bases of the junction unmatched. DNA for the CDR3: TGCGCCAGCAGCCAAGATTATCGACTCTTAGGGACAGGCTTCAATGAGCAGTTCTTC. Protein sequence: CASSQDYRLLGTGFNEQFF.

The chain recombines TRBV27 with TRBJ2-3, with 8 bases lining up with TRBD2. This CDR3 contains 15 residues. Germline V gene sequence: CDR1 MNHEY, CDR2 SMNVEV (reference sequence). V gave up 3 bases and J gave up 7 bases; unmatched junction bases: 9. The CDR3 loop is CASSLGAGAANTQYF. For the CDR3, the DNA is TGTGCCAGCAGTTTGGGAGCGGGGGCGGCGAATACGCAGTATTTT.

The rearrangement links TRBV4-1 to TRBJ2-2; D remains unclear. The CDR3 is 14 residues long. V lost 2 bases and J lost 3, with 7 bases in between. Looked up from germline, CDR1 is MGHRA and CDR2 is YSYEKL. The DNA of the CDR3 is TGCGCCAGCAGCCAACAAGAGGACACCGGGGAGCTGTTTTTT. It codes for CASSQQEDTGELFF.

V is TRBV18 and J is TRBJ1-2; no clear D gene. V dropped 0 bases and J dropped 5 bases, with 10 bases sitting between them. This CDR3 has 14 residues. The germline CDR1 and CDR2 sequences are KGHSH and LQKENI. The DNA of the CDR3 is TGTGCCAGCTCACCACCGACTGAGGATTATGGCTACACCTTC. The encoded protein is CASSPPTEDYGYTF.

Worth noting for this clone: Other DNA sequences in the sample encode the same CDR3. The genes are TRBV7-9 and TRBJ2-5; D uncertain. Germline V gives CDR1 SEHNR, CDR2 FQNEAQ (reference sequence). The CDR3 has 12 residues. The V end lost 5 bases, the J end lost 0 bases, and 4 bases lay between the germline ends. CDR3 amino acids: CASSPYQETQYF. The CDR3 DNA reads TGTGCCAGCAGCCCGTACCAAGAGACCCAGTACTTC.

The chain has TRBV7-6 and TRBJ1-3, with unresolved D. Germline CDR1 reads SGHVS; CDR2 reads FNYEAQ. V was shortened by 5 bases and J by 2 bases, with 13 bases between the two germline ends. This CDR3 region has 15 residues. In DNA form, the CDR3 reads TGTGCCAGCAGCCAGCGCGGGAAGGCTGGAAACACCATATATTTT. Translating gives CASSQRGKAGNTIYF.

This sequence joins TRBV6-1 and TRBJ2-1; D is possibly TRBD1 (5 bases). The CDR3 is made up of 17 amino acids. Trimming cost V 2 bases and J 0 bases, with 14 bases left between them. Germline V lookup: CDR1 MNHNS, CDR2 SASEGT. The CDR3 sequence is CASSELWGSSSYNEQFF. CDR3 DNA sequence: TGTGCCAGCAGTGAACTATGGGGCTCAAGCTCCTACAATGAGCAGTTCTTC.

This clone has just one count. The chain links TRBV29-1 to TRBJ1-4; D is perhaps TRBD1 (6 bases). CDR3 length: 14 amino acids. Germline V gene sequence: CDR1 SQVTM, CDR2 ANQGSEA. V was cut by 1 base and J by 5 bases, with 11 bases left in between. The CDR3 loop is CSVEVRGWNEKLFF. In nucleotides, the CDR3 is TGCAGCGTTGAAGTCAGGGGATGGAATGAAAAACTGTTTTTT.

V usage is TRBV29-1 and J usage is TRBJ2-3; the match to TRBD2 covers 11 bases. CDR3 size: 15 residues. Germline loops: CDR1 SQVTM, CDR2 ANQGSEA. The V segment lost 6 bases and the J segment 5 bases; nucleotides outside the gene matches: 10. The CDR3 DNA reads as TGCAGCGTGGGTAGTAGCGGGGGGGTTGGAGATACGCAGTATTTT. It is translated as CSVGSSGGVGDTQYF.

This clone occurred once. This CDR3 reads CASSPDGVAGTEAFF. The CDR3 DNA sequence: TGCGCCAGCAGCCCAGACGGGGTTGCGGGCACTGAAGCTTTCTTT. This rearrangement joins TRBV4-1 to TRBJ1-1; D gene ambiguous. The CDR3 spans 15 residues. CDR1 and CDR2 from the germline V gene are MGHRA and YSYEKL. V was trimmed by 4 bases and J by 4 bases, leaving 16 bases between them.

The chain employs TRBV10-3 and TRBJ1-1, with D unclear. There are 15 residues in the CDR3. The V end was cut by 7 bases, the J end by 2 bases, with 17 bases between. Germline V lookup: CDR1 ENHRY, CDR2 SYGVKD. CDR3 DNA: TGTGCCATCATGGAAACTGGGGAGGGAAACACTGAAGCTTTCTTT. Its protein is CAIMETGEGNTEAFF.

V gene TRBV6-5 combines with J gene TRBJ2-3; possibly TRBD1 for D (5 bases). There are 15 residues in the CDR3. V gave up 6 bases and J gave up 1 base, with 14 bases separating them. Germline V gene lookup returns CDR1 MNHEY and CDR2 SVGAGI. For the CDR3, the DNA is TGTGCCAGCAGAAGGACACCCCCTGGCACAGATACGCAGTATTTT. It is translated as CASRRTPPGTDTQYF.

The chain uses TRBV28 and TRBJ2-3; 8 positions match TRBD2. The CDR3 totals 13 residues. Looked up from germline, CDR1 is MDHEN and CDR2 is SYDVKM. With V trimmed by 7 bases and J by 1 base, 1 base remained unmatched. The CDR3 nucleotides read TGTGCCAGCAAAGCGGGGGGCACAGATACGCAGTATTTT. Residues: CASKAGGTDTQYF.

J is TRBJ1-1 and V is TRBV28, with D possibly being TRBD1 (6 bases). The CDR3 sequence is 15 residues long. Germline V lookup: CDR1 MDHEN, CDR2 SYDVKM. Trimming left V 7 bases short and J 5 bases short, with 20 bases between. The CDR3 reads CASTLGGGQMTEAFF. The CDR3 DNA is TGTGCCAGCACCCTGGGCGGGGGGCAAATGACTGAAGCTTTCTTT.

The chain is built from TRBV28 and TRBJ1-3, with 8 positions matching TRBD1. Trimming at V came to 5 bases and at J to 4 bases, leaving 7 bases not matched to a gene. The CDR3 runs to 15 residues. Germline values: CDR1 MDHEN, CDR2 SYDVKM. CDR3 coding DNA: TGTGCCAGCAGTCTTGACAGGGGATCGGGAAACACCATATATTTT. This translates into CASSLDRGSGNTIYF.

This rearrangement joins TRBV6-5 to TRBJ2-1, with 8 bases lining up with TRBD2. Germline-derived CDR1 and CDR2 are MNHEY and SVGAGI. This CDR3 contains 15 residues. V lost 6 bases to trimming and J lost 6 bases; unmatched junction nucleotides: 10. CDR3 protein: CASRLTGGHFNEQFF. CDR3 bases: TGTGCCAGCAGATTAACGGGGGGGCATTTCAATGAGCAGTTCTTC.

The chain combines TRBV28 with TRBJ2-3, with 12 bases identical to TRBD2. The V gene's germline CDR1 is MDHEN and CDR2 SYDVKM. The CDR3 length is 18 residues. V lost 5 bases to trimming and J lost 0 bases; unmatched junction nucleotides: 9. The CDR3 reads CASSPWTSGDHSTDTQYF. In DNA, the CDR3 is TGTGCCAGCAGTCCCTGGACTAGCGGGGACCATAGCACAGATACGCAGTATTTT.

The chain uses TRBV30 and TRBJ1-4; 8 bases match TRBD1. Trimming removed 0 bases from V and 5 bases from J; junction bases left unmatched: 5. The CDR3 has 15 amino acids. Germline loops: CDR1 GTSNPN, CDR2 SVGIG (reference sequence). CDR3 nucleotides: TGTGCCTGGAGTGTGATGGGACAGGTGAATGAAAAACTGTTTTTT. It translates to CAWSVMGQVNEKLFF.

CDR3 coding DNA: TGTGCCAGCAGTGTTTATAGCAATCAGCCCCAGCATTTT. Protein product: CASSVYSNQPQHF. V and J are TRBV2 and TRBJ1-5; D is ambiguous. Germline V CDR1 and CDR2: SNHLY, FYNNEI. The V gene lost 4 bases and the J gene lost 0 bases, with 4 bases spanning the gap. The CDR3 covers 13 residues.